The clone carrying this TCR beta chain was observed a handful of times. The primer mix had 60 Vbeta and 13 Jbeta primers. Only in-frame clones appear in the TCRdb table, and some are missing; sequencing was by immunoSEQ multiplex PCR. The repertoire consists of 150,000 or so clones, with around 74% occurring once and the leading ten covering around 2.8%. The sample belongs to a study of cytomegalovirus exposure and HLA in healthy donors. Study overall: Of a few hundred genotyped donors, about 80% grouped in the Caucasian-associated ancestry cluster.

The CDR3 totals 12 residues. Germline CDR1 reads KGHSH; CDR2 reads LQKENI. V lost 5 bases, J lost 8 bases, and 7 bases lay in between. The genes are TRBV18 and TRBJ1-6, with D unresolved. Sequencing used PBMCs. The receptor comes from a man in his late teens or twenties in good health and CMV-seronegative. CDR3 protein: CASSGTDSPLHF. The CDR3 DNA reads TGTGCCAGCTCAGGAACAGATTCACCCCTCCACTTT.